The 2 T cell receptor beta chains below come from one sample, sequenced in a study of OX40 agonist ivuxolimab in advanced cancers. The protocol was immunoSEQ multiplex PCR, while the TCRdb copy is restricted to in-frame clones and leaves out a portion. The repertoire holds about 77,000 clones, with more than 75% as singletons. The specimen comprised CD4+ or CD8+ T cells sorted from blood, sampled in a trial of the OX40 agonist ivuxolimab. The source of these receptors is an adult with an advanced solid tumor such as melanoma, head and neck, liver or kidney cancer.

This chain connects TRBV5-1 to TRBJ1-2; the D gene is possibly TRBD1 (5 bases). Trimming took off 4 bases at V and 7 bases at J, with 14 bases between the two ends. The CDR3 is made up of 13 amino acids. Germline lookup yields CDR1 SGHRS and CDR2 YFSETQ. This chain's CDR3 is CASSDRTTVGYTF. CDR3 nucleotide sequence: TGCGCCAGCAGCGATCGGACAACTGTTGGCTACACCTTC.

The chain has TRBV14 and TRBJ2-7; D is unclear. Germline V gene data show CDR1 as SGHDN and CDR2 as FVKESK. V shed 9 bases and J shed 4 bases, with 16 bases lying between them. The length of the CDR3 is 13 residues. Here the CDR3 reads CASRVSGRYEQYF. In DNA, the CDR3 is TGTGCCAGTCGGGTTTCGGGTCGTTACGAGCAGTACTTC.